The 24 T cell receptor beta chains reported below all come from one sample, sequenced in a study of control samples from healthy donors and cancer patients. Clones were read by immunoSEQ multiplex PCR, and TCRdb kept only the in-frame ones, dropping some. The data contain fewer than 500,000 clones, around 90% of them singletons. Sequences were obtained from PBMCs. These receptors came from a man aged 40-49 years with head and neck cancer.

This clone has a single count. The chain joins TRBV28 to TRBJ2-1; TRBD2 aligns across 11 bases. V shed 7 bases and J 7 bases; nucleotides not matched to a gene: 9. Germline CDR1 reads MDHEN; CDR2 reads SYDVKM. CDR3 length: 15 amino acids. CDR3 residues: CASIPLAGGFNEQFF. The CDR3 DNA reads as TGTGCCAGCATTCCCCTAGCGGGGGGTTTTAATGAGCAGTTCTTC.

CDR3 region: CASSLSGTGNAEAFF. The CDR3 nucleotides read TGTGCCAGCAGCCTTTCCGGGACAGGGAATGCTGAAGCTTTCTTT. This chain links TRBV3-1 (or the pseudogene TRBV3-2) with TRBJ1-1; 9 bases match TRBD1. The CDR3 extends over 15 amino acids. Germline lookup yields CDR1 LGHDT and CDR2 YNNKEL (reference sequence). The junction had 9 bases not matched to a gene; V was cut back by 4 bases and J by 6 bases.

The table lists this clone with a few counts. The J gene is TRBJ2-3, the V gene TRBV28; tentative D call: TRBD2 (6 bases). CDR1 is MDHEN and CDR2 is SYDVKM in the germline V gene. The length of the CDR3 is 15 residues. V was trimmed by 8 bases and J by 2 bases, leaving 17 bases between them. The CDR3 reads CASGNPSAHTDTQYF. CDR3 bases: TGTGCCAGCGGCAACCCTAGCGCCCACACAGATACGCAGTATTTT.

This rearrangement joins TRBV7-9 to TRBJ1-5; the match to TRBD1 covers 7 bases. The trim removed 5 bases at V and 3 bases at J, leaving 7 bases unmatched. Germline loops: CDR1 SEHNR, CDR2 FQNEAQ (reference sequence). CDR3 length equals 15 residues. CDR3 bases: TGTGCCAGCAGCGCCGGGGACAGCTTCAATCAGCCCCAGCATTTT. Translated: CASSAGDSFNQPQHF.

The chain recombines TRBV2 with TRBJ2-3; 12 bases match TRBD2. Germline CDR1 and CDR2: SNHLY and FYNNEI. The ends lost 8 bases at V and 0 bases at J; junction bases unmatched: 6. The length of the CDR3 is 16 residues. The CDR3 nucleotides read TGTGCCAGCTCTAGCGGGAGGGCCCCCAGCACAGATACGCAGTATTTT. This encodes CASSSGRAPSTDTQYF.

This chain joins TRBV28 and TRBJ2-1, with 8 nucleotides matching TRBD2. J was trimmed by 6 bases and V by 6 bases; bases with no gene match: 10. The germline V gene has CDR1 MDHEN and CDR2 SYDVKM. The CDR3 spans 15 residues. CDR3 nucleotide sequence: TGTGCCAGCAGGGTACGAATAGCGGGGTCCAATGAGCAGTTCTTC. Residues: CASRVRIAGSNEQFF.

V gene TRBV10-3 combines with J gene TRBJ2-1, with 10 nucleotides matching TRBD2. Looked up from germline, CDR1 is ENHRY and CDR2 is SYGVKD. The CDR3 sequence is 14 residues long. V dropped 6 bases and J dropped 6; count of bases not matched to a gene: 5. The CDR3 spells CAISELAGGNEQFF. CDR3 nucleotides: TGTGCCATCAGCGAATTAGCGGGAGGCAATGAGCAGTTCTTC.

The genes are TRBV30 and TRBJ1-1, with 7 nucleotides matching TRBD1. After removal of 7 bases from V and 2 bases from J, the junction contained 13 bases not matched to a gene. CDR3 length: 15 amino acids. The germline gives CDR1 GTSNPN, CDR2 SVGIG (reference sequence). Here the CDR3 DNA reads TGTGCCTTCCCGGGACAGCGACTCATCAACACTGAAGCTTTCTTT. Translation: CAFPGQRLINTEAFF.

In its sample, this clone was seen a few times. V is TRBV30 and J is TRBJ2-1, with D possibly matching TRBD2 (6 bases). V was shortened by 3 bases and J by 8 bases, with 20 bases between the two germline ends. Germline V gene data show CDR1 as GTSNPN and CDR2 as SVGIG (reference sequence). This CDR3 is 15 amino acids long. The chain's CDR3 is CAWSRGTPRGHEQFF. The CDR3 DNA reads TGTGCCTGGAGCCGGGGGACCCCTCGGGGTCATGAGCAGTTCTTC.

The chain joins TRBV7-2 to TRBJ2-1, with D hard to call. Germline assignment: CDR1 SGHTA and CDR2 FQGNSA. CDR3 size: 13 residues. Trimming took 5 bases from V and 9 from J, leaving 14 bases between them. The CDR3 is CASSQGVGLEQFF. The CDR3 nucleotides are TGTGCCAGCAGCCAAGGCGTAGGGCTTGAGCAGTTCTTC.

This chain connects TRBV19 to TRBJ2-7, with D tentatively TRBD1 or TRBD2 (5 bases each). From germline, CDR1 is LNHDA and CDR2 SQIVND (reference sequence). Trimming cost V 1 base and J 1 base, with 8 bases left between them. The length of the CDR3 is 14 residues. CDR3 nucleotides: TGTGCCAGTAGTATAGCGGGACGGTCCTACGAGCAGTACTTC. As protein: CASSIAGRSYEQYF.

The CDR3 sequence: CASSLIRDREDAFF. In DNA form, the CDR3 reads TGTGCCAGCAGCTTAATCCGGGACAGGGAAGACGCTTTCTTT. The chain links TRBV7-2 to TRBJ1-1, with 9 nucleotides matching TRBD1. Germline CDR1 is SGHTA and CDR2 is FQGNSA. The CDR3 consists of 14 residues. With V trimmed by 2 bases and J by 11 bases, 9 bases remained unmatched.

This chain connects TRBV5-1 to TRBJ1-6; perhaps TRBD1 as D (6 bases). Germline V gives CDR1 SGHRS, CDR2 YFSETQ. V lost 4 bases, J lost 9 bases, and 11 bases lay in between. This CDR3 region has 13 residues. The CDR3 protein is CASSEDSFSPLHF. The DNA of the CDR3 is TGCGCCAGCAGCGAGGACAGTTTTTCACCCCTCCACTTT.

DNA of the CDR3: TGTGCCAGCAGCTTAGTACTCACCGGGGAGCTGTTTTTT. Encoded protein: CASSLVLTGELFF. The chain links TRBV7-9 to TRBJ2-2; D unresolved. With 1 base removed from V and 4 bases from J, the gap between germline ends came to 4 bases. Germline loops: CDR1 SEHNR, CDR2 FQNEAQ (reference sequence). This CDR3 is built from 13 residues.

The chain carries TRBV13 and TRBJ1-2; no clear D gene. Per germline, CDR1 PRHDT and CDR2 FYEKMQ (reference sequence). The CDR3 totals 15 residues. The germline V and J ends were trimmed by 4 bases and 1 base, with 13 bases remaining between them. The CDR3 sequence is CASSSLALNNYGYTF. CDR3 in DNA: TGTGCCAGCAGCTCACTCGCTCTGAATAACTATGGCTACACCTTC.

This sequence joins TRBV4-1 and TRBJ1-5; 9 bases are a match to TRBD1. CDR3 length equals 16 residues. Germline V gene data show CDR1 as MGHRA and CDR2 as YSYEKL. The trim removed 3 bases at V and 3 bases at J, leaving 6 bases unmatched. This chain's CDR3 is CASSQPGQGTNQPQHF. The CDR3 DNA sequence: TGCGCCAGCAGCCAGCCGGGACAGGGTACCAATCAGCCCCAGCATTTT.

This chain connects TRBV19 to TRBJ2-6, with D perhaps matching TRBD2 (5 bases). The germline gives CDR1 LNHDA, CDR2 SQIVND (reference sequence). Trimming shortened V by 5 bases and J by 0 bases, and 11 bases separated the two germline ends. The CDR3 consists of 16 residues. The CDR3 DNA reads TGTGCCAGTAGTGCCTGGAGCGGCTCTGGGGCCAACGTCCTGACTTTC. Amino acid sequence: CASSAWSGSGANVLTF.

This sequence joins TRBV28 and TRBJ1-2; D gene unclear. This CDR3 spans 16 amino acids. CDR1 is MDHEN, CDR2 SYDVKM, per germline. V lost 4 bases, J lost 7 bases, and 22 bases lay in between. CDR3 in amino acids: CASSSTPSWRVAGYTF. CDR3 DNA: TGTGCCAGCAGTTCCACACCCTCATGGAGAGTAGCTGGCTACACCTTC.

This chain joins TRBV4-1 and TRBJ2-7; TRBD1 matches at 9 bases. The CDR3 sequence is 18 residues long. Germline lookup yields CDR1 MGHRA and CDR2 YSYEKL. With 4 bases clipped from V and 2 bases from J, the junction kept 15 bases outside the gene matches. Here the CDR3 reads CASSRRDFRDRDAYEQYF. The CDR3 DNA reads TGCGCCAGCAGCCGCCGCGACTTCCGGGACAGGGACGCCTACGAGCAGTACTTC.

V and J are TRBV14 and TRBJ2-3; 9 nucleotides agree with TRBD1. Germline CDR1 and CDR2: SGHDN and FVKESK. The CDR3 is made up of 14 amino acids. The V gene end was trimmed by 4 bases and the J gene end by 6 bases; junction bases not matched to a gene: 5. The CDR3 DNA reads as TGTGCCAGCAGCCTCACAGGGGGCGCGGATACGCAGTATTTT. Translated: CASSLTGGADTQYF.

This clone was picked up one time. The genes are TRBV13 and TRBJ2-7; 7 bases match TRBD2. Per the germline V gene, CDR1 is PRHDT and CDR2 is FYEKMQ (reference sequence). The trim removed 0 bases at V and 3 bases at J, leaving 14 bases unmatched. The CDR3 has 18 residues. DNA for the CDR3: TGTGCCAGCAGCTTAGGAAGATCTAGGAGGCGGGAGATCTACGAGCAGTACTTC. Translating gives CASSLGRSRRREIYEQYF.

The chain links TRBV4-3 to TRBJ1-3; D is uncertain. With 1 base removed from V and 0 bases from J, the gap between germline ends came to 13 bases. Germline V gene lookup returns CDR1 LGHNA and CDR2 YSLEER. This CDR3 spans 17 amino acids. The CDR3 bases are TGCGCCAGCAGCCAAGTGTTGGGAGACCTCTCTGGAAACACCATATATTTT. The encoded protein is CASSQVLGDLSGNTIYF.

The chain is built from TRBV28 and TRBJ2-5; possible D gene TRBD1, 6 bases. This CDR3 is 14 amino acids long. Trimming cost V 3 bases and J 5 bases, with 13 bases left between them. Germline loops: CDR1 MDHEN, CDR2 SYDVKM. CDR3 sequence: CASSLQGLGETQYF. DNA of the CDR3: TGTGCCAGCAGTTTGCAGGGGCTGGGGGAGACCCAGTACTTC.

The V gene is TRBV28, the J gene TRBJ2-7; D remains unclear. Germline loops: CDR1 MDHEN, CDR2 SYDVKM. V was pared by 7 bases and J by 2 bases, with 6 bases between. CDR3 length: 11 amino acids. The CDR3 bases are TGTGCCAGCACTAGGGCCTACGAGCAGTACTTC. Its translation is CASTRAYEQYF. Supplemented by reference TRBV28 and TRBJ2-7, the full variable domain reads DVKVTQSSRYLVKRTGEKVFLECVQDMDHENMFWYRQDPGLGLRLIYFSYDVKMKEKGDIPEGYSVSREKKERFSLILESASTNQTSMYLCASTRAYEQYFGPGTRLTVT.